A single T cell receptor beta chain is shown here with its context. Nashville, Tennessee was home to all donors, who were Caucasian adults. This sample was taken from a study of shared clonotypes between healthy human individuals. Measured with immunoSEQ multiplex PCR; TCRdb has only the in-frame clones, and not every one. Of millions of clones listed, more than 80% are singletons. Sample: naive CD4+ T cells sorted from blood. This sample's subset: CD45RA+ positively selected. This TCR was recovered from a man between 18 and 35 years old in good health.

CDR3: CAWRGGGYHNEQFF. The CDR3 DNA reads TGTGCCTGGAGGGGAGGAGGTTACCACAATGAGCAGTTCTTC. V usage is TRBV30 and J usage is TRBJ2-1, with D perhaps matching TRBD2 (6 bases). This CDR3 is built from 14 residues. V was shortened by 3 bases and J by 5 bases, with 14 bases between the two germline ends. Per the germline V gene, CDR1 is GTSNPN and CDR2 is SVGIG (reference sequence).